This TCR beta chain was sequenced for a study of T cell responses to AZD1222 COVID-19 vaccine. Study observations and caveats: Only 6 or 7 people who got AZD1222 tested seropositive at baseline. Unmutated variant regions are reportedly the target of nearly half of TCRs that are spike-specific. A mostly white British donor set with more females was recruited, and clonal diversity was possibly underestimated.

Sequencing was performed with immunoSEQ multiplex PCR; in TCRdb, only in-frame clones are kept and a portion is missing. The table shows 100,000 or so clones, with about 86% occurring only once. The CDR3 is 15 amino acids. The V and J ends lost 2 bases and 1 base respectively, with 9 bases between them. Germline V gene data show CDR1 as SGHTA and CDR2 as FQGNSA. To note about this clone: Its antigen remains unknown.

Source: peripheral blood, taken on day 0 of AZD1222 vaccination. The sequence was collected from an adult in good health. This sequence joins TRBV7-2 and TRBJ1-3, with TRBD1 as a possible D gene (5 bases). CDR3 sequence: CASSLRGGSGNTIYF. The CDR3 DNA sequence: TGTGCCAGCAGCTTACGGGGGGGTTCTGGAAACACCATATATTTT.